The 9 T cell receptor beta chains in this list originate from one sample, sequenced in a study of T cell responses to AZD1222 COVID-19 vaccine. Some clones are missing from TCRdb's copy, which holds only in-frame ones; the method was immunoSEQ multiplex PCR. Among about 150,000 clones, 85% to 95% were seen once, and the ten largest hold approximately 2.3%. The sequencing here drew on peripheral blood, taken on day 0 of AZD1222 vaccination. All receptors derive from an adult in good health.

The genes are TRBV28 and TRBJ1-2, with D tentatively TRBD1 (5 bases). Germline values: CDR1 MDHEN, CDR2 SYDVKM. The CDR3 totals 13 residues. The V end was cut by 3 bases, the J end by 4 bases, with 9 bases between. This CDR3 reads CASSLGVSYGYTF. The DNA for the CDR3 is TGTGCCAGCAGTTTGGGGGTTAGCTATGGCTACACCTTC.

The chain recombines TRBV5-8 with TRBJ2-6; TRBD2 might be the D (5 bases). CDR1 SGHTS and CDR2 YDEGEE come from the germline V gene. Deletions cut 1 base from V and 0 bases from J, with 14 bases between. The CDR3 length is 18 residues. The CDR3 DNA reads TGTGCCAGCAGCTTGTTTGCTAGCAGAAGCTCTGGGGCCAACGTCCTGACTTTC. Encoded protein: CASSLFASRSSGANVLTF.

This sequence joins TRBV4-2 and TRBJ1-3; D is possibly TRBD1 (5 bases). There are 15 residues in the CDR3. V was trimmed by 0 bases and J by 0 bases, leaving 6 bases between them. In germline, CDR1 is LGHNA, CDR2 YNFKEQ. The CDR3 is CASSQDRVSGNTIYF. CDR3 DNA: TGTGCCAGCAGCCAAGACAGGGTCTCTGGAAACACCATATATTTT.

The genes are TRBV4-2 and TRBJ2-7, with 10 bases matching TRBD2. Germline-derived CDR1 and CDR2 are LGHNA and YNFKEQ. There are 14 residues in the CDR3. The V gene end was trimmed by 4 bases and the J gene end by 3 bases; junction bases not matched to a gene: 3. The CDR3 nucleotides are TGTGCCAGCAGCCCCGAGCGGGGGGGCTACGAGCAGTACTTC. Amino acid sequence: CASSPERGGYEQYF.

The J gene is TRBJ2-3, the V gene TRBV5-1, with 10 bases fitting TRBD2. The V segment lost 6 bases and the J segment 6 bases; nucleotides outside the gene matches: 13. The CDR3 length is 16 residues. Germline CDR1 SGHRS, CDR2 YFSETQ. The CDR3 reads CASTLGPAGGPDTQYF. The CDR3 nucleotides are TGCGCCAGCACCCTCGGACCAGCGGGAGGGCCCGATACGCAGTATTTT.

This chain connects TRBV30 to TRBJ2-7, with D uncertain. CDR3 length equals 13 residues. Germline CDR1 GTSNPN, CDR2 SVGIG (reference sequence). V was clipped by 2 bases and J by 6 bases, with 14 bases between them. The CDR3 reads CAWSPAEVGEQYF. The CDR3 coding sequence is TGTGCCTGGAGTCCGGCCGAGGTGGGCGAGCAGTACTTC.

J is TRBJ1-4 and V is TRBV12-5; weak D call: TRBD1 (5 bases). This CDR3 is 12 amino acids long. Trimming pared 1 base from V and 11 bases from J, leaving 8 bases between. Per germline, CDR1 LGHNT and CDR2 FRNRAP. This CDR3 reads CASGLDGGKLFF. For the CDR3, the DNA is TGTGCTAGTGGTTTGGACGGGGGGAAACTGTTTTTT.

This chain links TRBV5-4 with TRBJ2-7, with D possibly being TRBD2 (6 bases). The germline CDR1 and CDR2 sequences are SGHNT and YYREEE (reference sequence). There are 14 residues in the CDR3. Trimming cost V 0 bases and J 2 bases, with 9 bases left between them. The CDR3 DNA is TGTGCCAGCAGCTTGGGGGAGGCTCCCTACGAGCAGTACTTC. Translated: CASSLGEAPYEQYF.

The genes are TRBV29-1 and TRBJ2-7, with D possibly being TRBD1 (5 bases). Germline loops: CDR1 SQVTM, CDR2 ANQGSEA. V dropped 4 bases and J dropped 2 bases, with 15 bases sitting between them. The CDR3 totals 14 residues. The CDR3 nucleotides are TGCAGCGTTGGGGGTGGGGCAGGAACCTACGAGCAGTACTTC. This gives the protein CSVGGGAGTYEQYF.